This TCR beta chain was retrieved from a study of cytomegalovirus exposure and HLA in healthy donors. In the PCR, 60 Vbeta and 13 Jbeta primers were used. Produced via immunoSEQ multiplex PCR; TCRdb's table is partial and in-frame only. In the table there are 200,000 or so clones, about 81% of which are singletons. Worth noting for this clone: Its antigen is not identified.

Study-level findings and limits: The classifier was said to identify cytomegalovirus status with high specificity and sensitivity. In a later analysis, approximately 15,000 TCR beta sequences were associated with HLA alleles at 0.05 false discovery rate. As confirmed in vitro, a few CMV-associated chains were specific for CMV antigens. TCR beta V segments were, for the most part, productive about 90% or about 30% of the time in an earlier analysis.

Trimming took off 3 bases at V and 9 bases at J, with 9 bases between the two ends. The CDR3 runs 11 residues. CDR1 and CDR2 (germline): SGHDN, FVKESK. The chain is built from TRBV14 and TRBJ2-7, with D possibly matching TRBD1 (6 bases). Sequencing was done on a sample of PBMCs. The sequence came from a woman between 18 and 30 years old in good health and CMV-seronegative. Here the CDR3 reads CASSQGHGQYF. The CDR3 coding sequence is TGTGCCAGCAGCCAGGGACATGGGCAGTACTTC.